These 24 T cell receptor beta chains originate from one sample sequenced in a study of human T cells and chemical hapten exposure. The sample's time point: healthy volunteer bleed at 2 weeks. Total RNA extraction was carried out from unfractionated whole blood. TCRdb processed the RACE reads anew with MiXCR; each CDR3 protein has one entry. The sample contains tens of thousands of distinct CDR3 sequences, about 8.7% of which appear only once. Specimen: whole blood. Every receptor here comes from a female donor in good health. Some clones in this sample may be carry-over from other donors' samples.

This clonotype appeared a few times. The chain is built from TRBV7-6 and TRBJ2-2; no firm D call. Per the germline V gene, CDR1 is SGHVS and CDR2 is FNYEAQ. Trimming shortened V by 5 bases and J by 4 bases, and 8 bases separated the two germline ends. The CDR3 is 13 residues long. Written as DNA, the CDR3 is TGTGCCAGCAGCCCCCCTCTCACCGGGGAGCTGTTTTTT. This gives the protein CASSPPLTGELFF.

With respect to this clonotype: Given the absence of the conserved phenylalanine or tryptophan at the CDR3 end, a read error is likely. The V and J genes are TRBV18 and TRBJ2-1; 10 bases map to TRBD1. J lost 7 bases, V lost 3 bases, and 9 bases had no gene match. Per germline, CDR1 KGHSH and CDR2 LQKENI. CDR3 length: 16 amino acids. CDR3 DNA sequence: TGTGCCAGCTCACCGAACCAGGACAGGGGGTTGAATGAGCAGTTCTCC. The encoded protein is CASSPNQDRGLNEQFS.

This clonotype turned up a few times. The rearrangement links TRBV28 to TRBJ2-6; 8 bases map to TRBD1. The CDR3 consists of 15 residues. V shed 6 bases and J 4 bases; nucleotides not matched to a gene: 5. CDR1 MDHEN and CDR2 SYDVKM come from the germline V gene. The DNA of the CDR3 is TGTGCCAGCAGCTCGGGACAGGCCGGGGCCAACGTCCTGACTTTC. Translated: CASSSGQAGANVLTF.

This clonotype was found many times. This rearrangement joins TRBV4-1 to TRBJ2-3; tentatively, D is TRBD2 (5 bases). Trimming removed 3 bases from V and 3 bases from J, with 13 bases in between. The CDR3 sequence is 15 residues long. Germline CDR1 MGHRA, CDR2 YSYEKL. CDR3 protein: CASSHEGSRTDTQYF. For the CDR3, the DNA is TGCGCCAGCAGCCATGAGGGTAGTCGGACAGATACGCAGTATTTT.

This clonotype was found many times. The CDR3, as DNA: TGTGCCAGCAGCATAAGCCAAATCTCTGGAAACACCATATATTTT. This gives the protein CASSISQISGNTIYF. V usage is TRBV7-2 and J usage is TRBJ1-3; D unclear. The germline V gene encodes CDR1 SGHTA and CDR2 FQGNSA. The CDR3 runs to 15 residues. Trimming stripped 5 bases from V and 0 bases from J, with 11 bases between.

This rearrangement joins TRBV24-1 to TRBJ2-2; D is uncertain. Germline assignment: CDR1 KGHDR and CDR2 SFDVKD. The V end lost 3 bases, the J end lost 7 bases, and 5 bases lay between the germline ends. CDR3 length: 12 amino acids. CDR3 amino acids: CATSDGGGELFF. The CDR3 bases are TGTGCCACCAGTGATGGCGGCGGGGAGCTGTTTTTT.

This clonotype showed up many times. The chain recombines TRBV3-1 with TRBJ2-1; 10 bases are shared with TRBD2. J gave up 2 bases and V 6 bases, and 7 bases lay outside the gene matches. In germline, CDR1 is LGHDT, CDR2 YNNKEL (reference sequence). The CDR3 has 16 amino acids. The CDR3 reads CASSRTSGGTYNEQFF. The CDR3 nucleotides read TGTGCCAGCAGTCGGACTAGCGGAGGGACCTACAATGAGCAGTTCTTC.

This clonotype has just a few counts. The V and J genes are TRBV4-1 and TRBJ2-7; D is undetermined. Germline loops: CDR1 MGHRA, CDR2 YSYEKL. This CDR3 spans 15 amino acids. V gave up 3 bases and J gave up 4 bases, with 16 bases separating them. CDR3 residues: CASSHRFGTRYEQYF. CDR3 coding DNA: TGCGCCAGCAGCCACCGTTTTGGAACCCGGTACGAGCAGTACTTC.

This clonotype turned up a few times. The rearrangement joins TRBV12-3 or TRBV12-4 to TRBJ1-2; possibly TRBD1 for D (6 bases). V lost 11 bases, J lost 4 bases, and 17 bases lay in between. The CDR3 runs to 13 residues. CDR3 nucleotide sequence: TGTGCCCTCAAACAAGGACAGAGCTATGGCTACACCTTC. Translation gives CALKQGQSYGYTF.

This sequence joins TRBV18 and TRBJ1-6, with no clear D. CDR1 is KGHSH and CDR2 is LQKENI in the germline V gene. V was clipped by 3 bases and J by 7 bases, with 10 bases between them. There are 14 residues in the CDR3. In DNA, the CDR3 is TGTGCCAGCTCACCGACCACGAAGAATTCACCCCTCCACTTT. Residues: CASSPTTKNSPLHF. Together with reference TRBV18 and TRBJ1-6, the CDR3 gives the full variable domain: NAGVMQNPRHLVRRRGQEARLRCSPMKGHSHVYWYRQLPEEGLKFMVYLQKENIIDESGMPKERFSAEFPKEGPSILRIQQVVRGDSAAYFCASSPTTKNSPLHFGNGTRLTVT.

This sequence joins TRBV4-2 and TRBJ1-6, with D possibly being TRBD1 (5 bases). The germline V and J ends were trimmed by 1 base and 8 bases, with 12 bases remaining between them. The CDR3 sequence is 15 residues long. CDR1 and CDR2 from the germline V gene are LGHNA and YNFKEQ. In nucleotides, the CDR3 is TGTGCCAGCAGCCAAGGTTGGGGGGAGGATTCACCCCTCCACTTT. The encoded protein is CASSQGWGEDSPLHF.

This clonotype was observed a handful of times. The CDR3 nucleotides read TGTGCCAGTTCGTCGGACTCAGCCTACGAGCAGTACTTC. This gives the protein CASSSDSAYEQYF. The chain recombines TRBV27 with TRBJ2-7; a possible D gene is TRBD2 (5 bases). Germline CDR1 is MNHEY and CDR2 is SMNVEV (reference sequence). Trimming stripped 9 bases from V and 2 bases from J, with 14 bases between. The CDR3 runs to 13 residues.

V usage is TRBV5-1 and J usage is TRBJ2-3; 7 bases fit TRBD1. Germline CDR1 reads SGHRS; CDR2 reads YFSETQ. Trimming at V came to 0 bases and at J to 2 bases, leaving 6 bases not matched to a gene. This CDR3 spans 16 amino acids. The CDR3 spells CASSLATGVNTDTQYF. In DNA form, the CDR3 reads TGCGCCAGCAGCTTGGCTACAGGGGTAAACACAGATACGCAGTATTTT.

The V gene is TRBV12-3 or TRBV12-4, the J gene TRBJ2-7, with a tentative D call TRBD1 (6 bases). This CDR3 is 12 amino acids long. The V gene lost 5 bases and the J gene lost 4 bases, with 9 bases spanning the gap. CDR3 in DNA: TGTGCCAGCAGTCCCGGACAGTACGAGCAGTACTTC. Amino acids: CASSPGQYEQYF.

This clonotype appeared once. This chain joins TRBV20-1 and TRBJ2-3; 7 bases match TRBD2. CDR3 length equals 14 residues. CDR1 is DFQATT, CDR2 SNEGSKA, per germline (reference sequence). The V gene end was trimmed by 5 bases and the J gene end by 2 bases; junction bases not matched to a gene: 7. CDR3 DNA: TGCAGTGCTCCCCCAGCGGGACCCACAGATACGCAGTATTTT. It specifies CSAPPAGPTDTQYF.

The chain employs TRBV2 and TRBJ2-7; 14 nucleotides match TRBD2. Germline loops: CDR1 SNHLY, CDR2 FYNNEI. Trimming took 6 bases from V and 3 from J; bases not matched to a gene: 1. There are 14 residues in the CDR3. CDR3 protein: CASRGTSGSYEQYF. CDR3 in DNA: TGTGCCAGCAGGGGGACTAGCGGGAGCTACGAGCAGTACTTC.

Many counts were recorded for this clonotype. CDR3 nucleotide sequence: TGCAGTGCCCAGCGGGGTAGCACAGATACGCAGTATTTT. Translated: CSAQRGSTDTQYF. The rearrangement uses TRBV20-1 and TRBJ2-3, with 7 bases fitting TRBD2. CDR1 and CDR2 (germline): DFQATT, SNEGSKA (reference sequence). Trimming took 6 bases from V and 0 from J; bases not matched to a gene: 3. This CDR3 contains 13 residues.

This clonotype came up a few times. The gene calls are TRBV20-1 and TRBJ2-3; TRBD1 matches at 10 bases. The CDR3 consists of 13 residues. Trimming removed 6 bases from V and 4 bases from J; junction bases left unmatched: 4. Per the germline V gene, CDR1 is DFQATT and CDR2 is SNEGSKA (reference sequence). The DNA of the CDR3 is TGCAGTGCGGGGACAGGGGCCCCAGATACGCAGTATTTT. Protein sequence: CSAGTGAPDTQYF.

A few counts support this clonotype. The chain employs TRBV7-9 and TRBJ2-2, with D perhaps TRBD1 (6 bases). The CDR3 contains 14 residues. The germline V gene encodes CDR1 SEHNR and CDR2 FQNEAQ (reference sequence). CDR3 sequence (DNA): TGTGTCAACCACCGGGACAAATACACCGGGGAGCTGTTTTTT. Amino acids: CVNHRDKYTGELFF.

The chain employs TRBV10-3 and TRBJ2-7; 11 nucleotides align to TRBD1. V dropped 9 bases and J dropped 7; count of bases not matched to a gene: 11. Germline V gene lookup returns CDR1 ENHRY and CDR2 SYGVKD. CDR3 length: 14 amino acids. The CDR3 protein is CAIQPGQGEREQYF. The CDR3 region has the DNA TGTGCCATACAACCGGGACAGGGGGAGCGGGAGCAGTACTTC.

This clonotype was seen only a few times. The chain is built from TRBV12-5 and TRBJ2-7; TRBD1 agrees at 7 bases. The V gene end was trimmed by 2 bases and the J gene end by 0 bases; junction bases not matched to a gene: 4. This CDR3 is built from 15 residues. Germline V gives CDR1 LGHNT, CDR2 FRNRAP. Written as DNA, the CDR3 is TGTGCTAGTGGTTTGAGGGGACAGAACTCCTACGAGCAGTACTTC. Translation gives CASGLRGQNSYEQYF.

For this clonotype: Compared with germline, one end of the junction differs, possibly owing to a read error. The DNA of the CDR3 is TGTGCCAGCGGTTTATCAACAGGGGTGGGCACAGATACGCAGTATTTT. Translating gives CASGLSTGVGTDTQYF. This rearrangement joins TRBV27 to TRBJ2-3; 7 nucleotides agree with TRBD1. There are 16 residues in the CDR3. Per the germline V gene, CDR1 is MNHEY and CDR2 is SMNVEV (reference sequence).

This clonotype was detected only a few times. The rearrangement uses TRBV12-3 or TRBV12-4 and TRBJ2-1; D call uncertain. There are 13 residues in the CDR3. Trimming stripped 5 bases from V and 7 bases from J, with 12 bases between. The CDR3 loop reads CASSLSQTNEQFF. CDR3 nucleotides: TGTGCCAGCAGTCTCTCCCAGACTAATGAGCAGTTCTTC.

This clonotype was recorded at least ten times. The J gene is TRBJ1-2, the V gene TRBV9, with D tentatively TRBD1 (5 bases). CDR1 is SGDLS, CDR2 YYNGEE, per germline. Trimming took off 0 bases at V and 3 bases at J, with 9 bases between the two ends. The CDR3 consists of 14 residues. Here the CDR3 DNA reads TGTGCCAGCAGCGTAGGACAGAACGACTATGGCTACACCTTC. Residues: CASSVGQNDYGYTF.